The rows below give T cell receptor beta chains drawn from one sample of a study of CD8+ T cells in alopecia areata. Sequencing was performed with immunoSEQ multiplex PCR; in TCRdb, only in-frame clones are kept and a portion is missing. The sample lists over 120,000 clones, approximately 50% occurring once. The material sequenced was CD4+ T cells sorted from blood, taken at week 0. The receptors originated from a human donor with alopecia areata. Both conserved end residues are part of each CDR3. The D gene is left open where the match is weak. Expanded clones get a size class; other rows say once, few or many, or leave the size out.

few	TRBV15	TRBJ2-7	.	TGTGCCACCAGCAGAGTTCCGCAGGGCGGTAGTAGCGAGCAGTACTTC	CATSRVPQGGSSEQYF
.	TRBV2	TRBJ1-2	TRBD1	TGTGCCAGCAGTGTGTTGACAGGGGGCAACTATGGCTACACCTTC	CASSVLTGGNYGYTF
.	TRBV5-6	TRBJ1-5	TRBD1	TGTGCCAGCAGCCGAAGGACAGGCTGGAGCAATCAGCCCCAGCATTTT	CASSRRTGWSNQPQHF
.	TRBV2	TRBJ2-3	TRBD1	TGTGCCAGCAGGGGACAGACAGATACGCAGTATTTT	CASRGQTDTQYF
.	TRBV7-9	TRBJ2-5	.	TGTGCCAGCAGCTTAGGAGTGGGAGCTGCGTTCGAGACCCAGTACTTC	CASSLGVGAAFETQYF
.	TRBV27	TRBJ1-1	.	TGTGCCAGCAGTTTATACCCTCAGGGGAACACTGAAGCTTTCTTT	CASSLYPQGNTEAFF
.	TRBV5-1	TRBJ1-2	TRBD1	TGCGCCAGCAGCGAGGACAGGGGGCGCCTCACCTTC	CASSEDRGRLTF
.	TRBV9	TRBJ2-4	TRBD2	TGTGCCAGCAGCGCTGGGCGGGGGAAAAACATTCAGTACTTC	CASSAGRGKNIQYF
few	TRBV9	TRBJ2-3	.	TGTGCCAGCAGCCCCCAGGGAAGCACGCAGTATTTT	CASSPQGSTQYF
many	TRBV28	TRBJ2-7	.	TGTGCCAGCAGTCAACCAGGACAGCTCCCCTACGAGCAGTACTTC	CASSQPGQLPYEQYF
.	TRBV7-7	TRBJ2-2	.	TGTGCTAGCAGCCCTGGGACCCACACCGGGGAGCTGTTTTTT	CASSPGTHTGELFF
.	TRBV2	TRBJ2-3	TRBD1	TGTGCCAGCAGTGGTTTCGGACAGGGGGCTAAGGAGACTAGCACAGATACGCAGTATTTT	CASSGFGQGAKETSTDTQYF
few	TRBV5-1	TRBJ1-3	.	TGCGCCAGTTTCTCTGGAAACACCATATATTTT	CASFSGNTIYF
few	TRBV7-2	TRBJ2-3	.	TGTGCCAGCAGCCGACGACAGTGGATAGATACGCAGTATTTT	CASSRRQWIDTQYF
.	TRBV30	TRBJ2-3	TRBD2	TGTGCCTGGCGGACTAGCGGTCGCACAGATACGCAGTATTTT	CAWRTSGRTDTQYF
.	TRBV14	TRBJ2-7	.	TGTGCCAGCAGCCACTCCCCCGTTAGCTCCTACGAGCAGTACTTC	CASSHSPVSSYEQYF
few	TRBV18	TRBJ2-7	.	TGTGCCAGCTCACCTGGACGGATTTCCTACGAGCAGTACTTC	CASSPGRISYEQYF
.	TRBV5-1	TRBJ1-1	TRBD1	TGCGCCAGCAGGGGGACAGGAGTGACGAACACTGAAGCTTTCTTT	CASRGTGVTNTEAFF
.	TRBV6-5	TRBJ1-5	TRBD1	TGTGCCAGCAGTTTGACAGGGGTATTTGGCAATCAGCCCCAGCATTTT	CASSLTGVFGNQPQHF
few	TRBV7-6	TRBJ1-4	.	TGTGCCAGCAGCCCCTTTTCGGGAGGCAGGGGAGCTGAAAAACTGTTTTTT	CASSPFSGGRGAEKLFF
.	TRBV29-1	TRBJ1-1	.	TGCAGCGTTCGTCCGGGGTTTCGGACTGAAGCTTTCTTT	CSVRPGFRTEAFF
.	TRBV2	TRBJ2-1	.	TGTGCCAGTAGGGGGGACTACATTCCTGAGCAGTTCTTC	CASRGDYIPEQFF
.	TRBV29-1	TRBJ2-7	.	TGCAGCGCTACATTACTAACAGGGAAAGGATACGAGCAGTACTTC	CSATLLTGKGYEQYF
.	TRBV4-3	TRBJ2-3	TRBD2	TGCGCCAGCAGCCAAGATCCCCTCGTTCTAGCGGGAGGAGCGCAGTATTTT	CASSQDPLVLAGGAQYF
.	TRBV27	TRBJ2-7	TRBD1	TGTGCCAGCAGTCACGACCACCGACAGGGGGCAGGGGAGCAGTACTTC	CASSHDHRQGAGEQYF
.	TRBV29-1	TRBJ1-2	.	TGCAGCGTTAAGGACACCAACTATGGCTACACCTTC	CSVKDTNYGYTF
.	TRBV9	TRBJ1-2	.	TGTGCCAGCTCACGTACAGGTACCCACCTCTATGGCTACACCTTC	CASSRTGTHLYGYTF
.	TRBV5-1	TRBJ1-4	TRBD1	TGCGCCAGCAGCTCAAGGGACAGGCCCCGATCTAATGAAAAACTGTTTTTT	CASSSRDRPRSNEKLFF
.	TRBV29-1	TRBJ1-1	.	TGCAGCGTTGAAACAGGCATGAACACTGAAGCTTTCTTT	CSVETGMNTEAFF
.	TRBV29-1	TRBJ2-3	TRBD2	TGCAGCGAGCGAGCGGGGAGTACGGATACGCAGTATTTT	CSERAGSTDTQYF
.	TRBV5-1	TRBJ2-2	.	TGCGCCAGCAGACAGGGAGGCACCGGGGAGCTGTTTTTT	CASRQGGTGELFF
.	TRBV5-1	TRBJ1-1	.	TGCGCCAGCAGCGTACGGATGAACACTGAAGCTTTCTTT	CASSVRMNTEAFF
few	TRBV10-3	TRBJ2-7	.	TGTGCCATCGCGAAAGGGGACTACGAGCAGTACTTC	CAIAKGDYEQYF
.	TRBV4-1	TRBJ2-3	.	TGCGCCAGCAGCCTCGACAAAAAAGATACGCAGTATTTT	CASSLDKKDTQYF
.	TRBV10-3	TRBJ2-7	.	TGTGCCATCAGTGAGTCTCGACAATACGAGCAGTACTTC	CAISESRQYEQYF
.	TRBV2	TRBJ2-5	.	TGTGCCAACACACAGAGGACCGGGACCCAGTACTTC	CANTQRTGTQYF
.	TRBV30	TRBJ1-5	.	TGTGCCTGGAGTATCCGCGAGGGACAGCCCCAGCATTTT	CAWSIREGQPQHF
few	TRBV7-9	TRBJ2-1	.	TGTGCCAGCAGCATACAAAGGCCGAGCGGTGGTGAGCAGTTCTTC	CASSIQRPSGGEQFF
few	TRBV27	TRBJ2-2	TRBD2	TGTGCCAGCAGTTTAATGGGACTAGCGGGACCCGGGGAGCTGTTTTTT	CASSLMGLAGPGELFF
.	TRBV30	TRBJ2-1	.	TGTGCCTGGACCCTCCTTCGTGCAGCGGATAACAATGAGCAGTTCTTC	CAWTLLRAADNNEQFF
few	TRBV30	TRBJ2-5	TRBD1	TGTGCCTGGAGCGGACAGGGAGAAAAGACCCAGTACTTC	CAWSGQGEKTQYF
.	TRBV29-1	TRBJ2-3	TRBD1	TGCAGCGTGACCCGGGACAGGAGCACAGATACGCAGTATTTT	CSVTRDRSTDTQYF
few	TRBV9	TRBJ1-1	TRBD1	TGTGCCAGCAGCGAGGGACAGGCCCCCGGCCAAGCTTTCTTT	CASSEGQAPGQAFF
.	TRBV19	TRBJ1-5	.	TGTGCCAGCATGACAGGCTATAGCAATCAGCCCCAGCATTTT	CASMTGYSNQPQHF
.	TRBV5-1	TRBJ1-4	.	TGCGCCAGCAGCTTGGTTCTCTCAACTAATGAAAAACTGTTTTTT	CASSLVLSTNEKLFF
.	TRBV7-2	TRBJ1-3	.	TGTGCCAGCTCGCAAACCGGTGGAAACACCATATATTTT	CASSQTGGNTIYF
.	TRBV20-1	TRBJ2-5	.	TGCAGTGCTAGGCGGGAGACCCAGTACTTC	CSARRETQYF
.	TRBV9	TRBJ1-1	.	TGTGCCAGCAGCGCAACAGGGACCACTGAAGCTTTCTTT	CASSATGTTEAFF
.	TRBV2	TRBJ2-4	.	TGTGCCAGCAGTGAAGCACGGAGGGACCCTTTGTACTTC	CASSEARRDPLYF
few	TRBV29-1	TRBJ2-1	TRBD1	TGCAGCGTCACAAAGACAGGGCCCTACAATGAGCAGTTCTTC	CSVTKTGPYNEQFF